A selection of T cell receptor beta chains follows, all from one sample in a study of T-cell reconstitution after alpha-beta-depleted transplantation in children. TCRdb used MiXCR to reprocess the PCR reads, holding one entry per CDR3 protein. The sample has 200,000 to 250,000 distinct CDR3 sequences, under 30% seen once. The specimen was PBMCs, mostly from graft donor cells, collected 360 days after TCRalphabeta/CD19-depleted stem cell transplant. All receptors derive from a female patient aged 2 to 10 who had a stem cell transplant for congenital amegakaryocytic thrombocytopenia, so the T cells may come from the graft donor. Each CDR3 is given with its conserved first and last residue. The D gene is left open where the match is weak. The listing skips clone size in some rows; elsewhere it reads once, few, many or a size class.

v_call	j_call	clone_size	d_call	cdr3_nt	cdr3_aa
TRBV20-1	TRBJ2-7	NA	NA	TGCAGTGCGGGGGAACTCCCCAACGAGCAGTACTTC	CSAGELPNEQYF
TRBV7-2	TRBJ2-5	few	NA	TGTGCCAGCAGCTCGAGACTAGAACGCGGAGAGACCCAGTACTTC	CASSSRLERGETQYF
TRBV7-8	TRBJ1-5	few	NA	TGTGCCAGCAGCTTGTTGAGCAATCAGCCCCAGCATTTT	CASSLLSNQPQHF
TRBV5-4	TRBJ2-7	few	TRBD1	TGTGCCAGCAGCCGGGACAGAAGGGGCGAGCAGTACTTC	CASSRDRRGEQYF
TRBV5-1	TRBJ2-2	NA	TRBD1	TGCGCCAGCAGCACCGCCGGGACAGCCAACACCGGGGAGCTGTTTTTT	CASSTAGTANTGELFF
TRBV19	TRBJ1-5	few	NA	TGTGCCAGTAGGAGTTACTATAGCAATCAGCCCCAGCATTTT	CASRSYYSNQPQHF
TRBV4-1	TRBJ1-2	NA	NA	TGCGCCAGCAGCCAACCTTCCCGGGACAAAAACTATGGCTACACCTTC	CASSQPSRDKNYGYTF
TRBV20-1	TRBJ2-1	once	NA	TGCAGTGCTAGAGGCCCAGCGCCTAGCTCCTACAATGAGCAGTTCTTC	CSARGPAPSSYNEQFF
TRBV4-1	TRBJ1-1	NA	NA	TGCGCCAGCAGCCAAGGTCCGGGACATACGAACACTGAAGCTTTCTTT	CASSQGPGHTNTEAFF
TRBV3-1	TRBJ2-3	many	NA	TGTGCCAGCAGCTTTTCGGGGGCCACAGATACGCAGTATTTT	CASSFSGATDTQYF
TRBV11-3	TRBJ2-3	NA	NA	TGTGCCAGCAGCTTAGTGCAGGGCCGGCAGTATTTT	CASSLVQGRQYF
TRBV4-1	TRBJ2-3	NA	NA	TGCGCCAGCACCCAAACGATACTCTTCAAAGCCTCAGATACGCAGTATTTT	CASTQTILFKASDTQYF
TRBV3-1	TRBJ1-2	NA	NA	TGTGCCAGCAGCCAAGATTCTTGGGCAGATGGCTACACCTTC	CASSQDSWADGYTF
TRBV29-1	TRBJ1-1	NA	NA	TGCAGCGTTATGAGGGACACCGAAGCTTTCTTT	CSVMRDTEAFF
TRBV3-1	TRBJ2-7	many	NA	TGTGCCAGCAGACAAGGGGGGGCCTACGAGCAGTACTTC	CASRQGGAYEQYF
TRBV29-1	TRBJ2-2	NA	TRBD1	TGCAGCGGCGGACAGGGGGAGGGCGGGGAGCTGTTTTTT	CSGGQGEGGELFF
TRBV2	TRBJ2-7	many	NA	TGTGCCAGCAGTGAAGTTGGTAGTATCTACGAGCAGTACTTC	CASSEVGSIYEQYF
TRBV20-1	TRBJ1-6	NA	NA	TGCAGTGCTAGAGGCTATTATAATTCACCCCTCCACTTT	CSARGYYNSPLHF
TRBV6-5	TRBJ2-3	NA	NA	TGTGCCAGCGGGTATCGAGCCGGCACAGATACGCAGTATTTT	CASGYRAGTDTQYF
TRBV29-1	TRBJ1-1	NA	NA	TGCAGCGTTGAAGTATATGGCAGGTGGGGTAACACTGAAGCTTTCTTT	CSVEVYGRWGNTEAFF